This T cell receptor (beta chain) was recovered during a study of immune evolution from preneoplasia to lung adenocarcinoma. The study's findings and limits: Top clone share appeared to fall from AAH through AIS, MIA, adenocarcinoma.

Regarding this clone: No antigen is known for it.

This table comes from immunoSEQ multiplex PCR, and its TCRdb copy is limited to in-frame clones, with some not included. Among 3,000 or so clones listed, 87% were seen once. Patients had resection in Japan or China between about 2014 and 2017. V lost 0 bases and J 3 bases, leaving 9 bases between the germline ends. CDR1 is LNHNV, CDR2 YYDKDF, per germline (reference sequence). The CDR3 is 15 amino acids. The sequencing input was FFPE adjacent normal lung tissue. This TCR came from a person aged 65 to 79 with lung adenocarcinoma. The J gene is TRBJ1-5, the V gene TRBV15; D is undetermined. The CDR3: CATSRDKGNNQPQHF. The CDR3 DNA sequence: TGTGCCACCAGCAGAGATAAGGGAAACAATCAGCCCCAGCATTTT. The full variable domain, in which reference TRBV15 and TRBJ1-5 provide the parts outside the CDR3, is DAMVIQNPRYQVTQFGKPVTLSCSQTLNHNVMYWYQQKSSQAPKLLFHYYDKDFNNEADTPDNFQSRRPNTSFCFLDIRSPGLGDTAMYLCATSRDKGNNQPQHFGDGTRLSIL.